The TCR beta chain under discussion was sequenced for a study of monozygotic twins with inflammatory bowel disease. Broader study findings: It was in IBD patients that TCRbeta diversity (inverse Simpson) was lower than in healthy co-twins. Healthy twins shared more clonotypes with others than IBD patients, most markedly active ones.

With regard to this clonotype: Its antigen is unidentified.

Template switching was used to attach UMIs, which incorporated a 6-nucleotide sample barcode. TCRdb reprocessed the 5' RACE reads, keeping one entry per CDR3 protein, no DNA. Found here are about 160,000 distinct CDR3 sequences; the top ten clones hold approximately 3%. This CDR3 contains 11 residues. From germline, CDR1 is DFQATT and CDR2 SNEGSKA (reference sequence). No T cells were sorted before total RNA was taken from whole blood. The TCR originated in a human donor with ulcerative colitis or Crohn's disease, or a healthy co-twin of an affected twin (not recorded which). The sample consisted of blood. The V gene is TRBV20-1, the J gene TRBJ2-1; no DNA is available, so the TRBD2 call from TCRdb remains unchecked. The CDR3 loop reads CGTSDLNEQFF.